The 10 T cell receptor beta chains listed next were all sequenced from one sample in a study of blood T cells in healthy people across ages. With a J-beta primer mix and a sample-barcoded 5' primer, a second PCR ran roughly 7 to 11 cycles. TCRdb fed the 5' RACE reads into MiXCR, producing one record per CDR3 protein. The sample holds hundreds of thousands of distinct CDR3 sequences, 44% seen once. The source material was blood. All receptors come from a man aged 60 to 75 in good health.

This chain uses TRBV7-2 with TRBJ2-5; D unclear. V was shortened by 6 bases and J by 5 bases, with 13 bases between the two germline ends. The CDR3 is 13 amino acids. In germline, CDR1 is SGHTA, CDR2 FQGNSA. The CDR3 loop is CASRPNSIETQYF. Here the CDR3 DNA reads TGTGCCAGCAGGCCTAATAGTATCGAGACCCAGTACTTC.

This clonotype was observed a few times. The chain recombines TRBV7-2 with TRBJ1-6; weak D call: TRBD1 (5 bases). The CDR3 runs 13 residues. V lost 4 bases to trimming and J lost 8 bases, with 9 bases between them. Germline CDR1 and CDR2: SGHTA and FQGNSA. As DNA, the CDR3 is TGTGCCAGCAGCTCCCCGGGGGATTCACCCCTCCACTTT. Translating gives CASSSPGDSPLHF.

This chain uses TRBV7-9 with TRBJ1-6, with D maybe TRBD1 (5 bases). Germline V lookup: CDR1 SEHNR, CDR2 FQNEAQ (reference sequence). The CDR3 contains 18 residues. With 5 bases removed from V and 2 bases from J, the gap between germline ends came to 19 bases. The CDR3: CASSRAGVVSPYNSPLHF. CDR3 DNA: TGTGCCAGCAGCCGAGCGGGGGTCGTCAGCCCCTATAATTCACCCCTCCACTTT.

This chain joins TRBV10-3 and TRBJ2-7; the match to TRBD1 covers 8 bases. Per the germline V gene, CDR1 is ENHRY and CDR2 is SYGVKD. V lost 10 bases to trimming and J lost 5 bases; unmatched junction nucleotides: 7. CDR3 size: 12 residues. The CDR3: CATNRGTDEQYF. DNA of the CDR3: TGTGCCACCAACAGGGGGACGGACGAGCAGTACTTC.

In nucleotides, the CDR3 is TGCAGCGTGGGTCAGCAGATACATCCTGAAGCTTTCTTT. It is translated as CSVGQQIHPEAFF. The rearrangement joins TRBV29-1 to TRBJ1-1; D call uncertain. The CDR3 has 13 residues. Germline assignment: CDR1 SQVTM and CDR2 ANQGSEA. V shed 6 bases and J shed 6 bases, with 17 bases lying between them.

This clonotype was found a few times. The V and J genes are TRBV5-1 and TRBJ2-7; no firm D call. Germline CDR1 is SGHRS and CDR2 is YFSETQ. This CDR3 is 12 amino acids long. V was shortened by 5 bases and J by 6 bases, with 12 bases between the two germline ends. The CDR3 loop is CASRDIELEQYF. For the CDR3, the DNA is TGCGCCAGCAGAGACATTGAGCTCGAGCAGTACTTC.

The rearrangement links TRBV4-3 to TRBJ2-3, with 10 bases identical to TRBD2. Germline loops: CDR1 LGHNA, CDR2 YSLEER. The CDR3 consists of 20 residues. Germline trimming cut 0 bases from V and 3 bases from J; bases unmatched to any gene: 15. The CDR3 reads CASSQDHLSPLSGGTDTQYF. The CDR3 DNA follows: TGCGCCAGCAGCCAAGATCACCTATCCCCTCTTAGCGGGGGGACAGATACGCAGTATTTT.

This clonotype was counted between two and nine times. The chain links TRBV27 to TRBJ1-6; D gene uncertain. Germline CDR1 reads MNHEY; CDR2 reads SMNVEV (reference sequence). The CDR3 loop spans 14 amino acids. Trimming pared 2 bases from V and 6 bases from J, leaving 8 bases between. The CDR3 protein is CASSLGVGNSPLHF. For the CDR3, the DNA is TGTGCCAGCAGTTTAGGGGTCGGTAATTCACCCCTCCACTTT.

This clonotype occurred a few times. The chain has TRBV4-1 and TRBJ1-2; D ambiguous. Trimming cost V 5 bases and J 4 bases, with 14 bases left between them. This CDR3 is 14 amino acids long. Germline lookup yields CDR1 MGHRA and CDR2 YSYEKL. CDR3 sequence: CASSYSTGSYGYTF. For the CDR3, the DNA is TGCGCCAGCAGCTATTCGACGGGTAGCTATGGCTACACCTTC.

The rearrangement uses TRBV29-1 and TRBJ2-7, with D perhaps being TRBD1 or TRBD2 (5 bases each). This CDR3 has 10 residues. Germline V gene data show CDR1 as SQVTM and CDR2 as ANQGSEA. Trimming pared 7 bases from V and 3 bases from J, leaving 7 bases between. This CDR3 reads CSGGDYEQYF. The CDR3 nucleotides read TGCAGCGGAGGGGACTACGAGCAGTACTTC.